One and the same sample provided the 15 T cell receptor beta chains below, sequenced in a study of T cells in women clearing cervical HPV infection. Clones were sequenced by immunoSEQ multiplex PCR, and TCRdb holds only the in-frame ones, with some missing. The sample table includes tens of thousands of clones. The source material was blood buffy coat. These receptors all stem from a woman aged 18-69 years with a cervical HPV16 infection that either progressed to CIN3+ or cleared (not recorded which).

Remarks on this clone: The read ends 3 residues shy of where the CDR3 ends; the end is completed using the germline J gene. The chain links TRBV7-2 to TRBJ2-7, with a weak D call TRBD1 (6 bases). The length of the CDR3 is 18 residues. V lost 0 bases to trimming and J lost 3 bases, with 21 bases between them. Germline CDR1 SGHTA, CDR2 FQGNSA. The sequenced part of the CDR3 DNA is TGTGCCAGCAGCTTAGCCTCCATTTACGGGACACCAGACTACGAG. This gives the protein CASSLASIYGTPDYE. In full, the CDR3 is CASSLASIYGTPDYEQYF.

As concerns this clone: The missing CDR3 end, 3 residues past where the read stops, is filled in from the germline J gene. The rearrangement joins TRBV4-1 to TRBJ2-3; the D gene is possibly TRBD1 (6 bases). The CDR3 loop spans 18 amino acids. The V end lost 4 bases, the J end lost 6 bases, and 26 bases lay between the germline ends. Looked up from germline, CDR1 is MGHRA and CDR2 is YSYEKL. The CDR3 sequence is CASSLGNSGVGMSDTQYF. The CDR3 bases that were read are TGCGCCAGCAGCCTTGGTAACTCAGGGGTAGGAATGTCGGATACG.

On this clone: Read data end 3 residues before the CDR3 end; the end is taken from the germline J gene. The V and J genes are TRBV7-7 and TRBJ2-7, with a tentative D call TRBD2 (6 bases). This CDR3 contains 14 residues. The V gene lost 5 bases and the J gene lost 6 bases, with 17 bases spanning the gap. CDR1 and CDR2 from the germline V gene are SSHAT and FNYEAQ (reference sequence). Partial CDR3 DNA: TGTGCCAGCAGCGGGGGACCCCCCGGGGGCGAG. Translating gives CASSGGPPGGE. Given in full, the CDR3 is CASSGGPPGGEQYF.

About this clone: The sequence runs out 3 residues before the end of the CDR3; the remainder is reconstructed from the germline J gene. The rearrangement links TRBV7-9 to TRBJ1-2, with a weak D call TRBD1 (6 bases). CDR1 and CDR2 from the germline V gene are SEHNR and FQNEAQ (reference sequence). Trimming cost V 5 bases and J 4 bases, with 14 bases left between them. This CDR3 region has 14 residues. The covered CDR3 bases are TGTGCCAGCAGCCCGCTACAGGGTCCCTATGGC. Encoded protein: CASSPLQGPYG. The full CDR3 is CASSPLQGPYGYTF.

The sequenced CDR3 bases are TGTGCCAGCAGTGACTCCGCGGGGGCTCAAACCAATGAC. Its translation is CASSDSAGAQTND. The full CDR3 sequence reads CASSDSAGAQTNDYTF. This chain joins TRBV6-4 and TRBJ1-2; tentatively, D is TRBD1 (6 bases). From the germline J gene comes the end of the CDR3, since the read stops 3 residues before it. CDR1 is MRHNA and CDR2 is SNTAGT in the germline V gene. The CDR3 spans 16 residues.

As for this clone: The read stops 3 residues short of the end of the CDR3; the missing end is completed from the germline J gene. This chain connects TRBV28 to TRBJ2-3, with D perhaps matching TRBD2 (6 bases). Between the trimmed V and J ends, which lost 6 bases and 2 bases, there was a span of 18 bases. CDR1 is MDHEN, CDR2 SYDVKM, per germline. The CDR3 is made up of 16 amino acids. The CDR3 sequence: CASRPAGGRSTDTQYF. Incomplete CDR3 DNA: TGTGCCAGCAGGCCCGCTGGGGGGAGATCCACAGATACG.

Regarding this clone: The CDR3 end is not reached by the read, which stops 3 residues before it; the germline J gene fills it in. This chain joins TRBV7-2 and TRBJ1-2, with TRBD1 identical over 10 bases. The CDR3 is 14 amino acids. Germline V gene sequence: CDR1 SGHTA, CDR2 FQGNSA. The sequenced CDR3 bases are TGTGCCAGCAGCTCTCGGGACAGGGGTTACGAC. Translation gives CASSSRDRGYD. The full CDR3 is CASSSRDRGYDYTF.

On this clone: The read ends 3 residues shy of where the CDR3 ends; the end is completed using the germline J gene. Other DNA sequences in the same sample also yield this CDR3. This chain connects TRBV5-6 to TRBJ2-4; no reliable D call. CDR1 is SGHDT and CDR2 is YYEEEE in the germline V gene. CDR3 length: 12 amino acids. Deletions cut 4 bases from V and 7 bases from J, with 9 bases between. The covered CDR3 bases are TGTGCCAGCAGCCTGGGTCTGAACATT. This translates into CASSLGLNI. The whole CDR3 sequence reads CASSLGLNIQYF. The full variable domain, rest sourced from reference TRBV5-6 and TRBJ2-4, is DAGVTQSPTHLIKTRGQQVTLRCSPKSGHDTVSWYQQALGQGPQFIFQYYEEEERQRGNFPDRFSGHQFPNYSSELNVNALLLGDSALYLCASSLGLNIQYFGAGTRLSVL.

To note about this clone: The CDR3 extends 3 residues past the end of the read, so its final part is completed from the germline J gene. The V gene is TRBV5-1, the J gene TRBJ2-1, with 15 bases fitting TRBD2. The junction had 6 bases not matched to a gene; V was cut back by 4 bases and J by 7 bases. The CDR3 length is 16 residues. The germline V gene encodes CDR1 SGHRS and CDR2 YFSETQ. CDR3 amino acids: CASSPGLAGGRNEQFF. The CDR3 DNA, read in part, is TGCGCCAGCAGCCCGGGACTAGCGGGAGGAAGGAATGAG. The full variable domain, in which reference TRBV5-1 and TRBJ2-1 provide the parts outside the CDR3, is KAGVTQTPRYLIKTRGQQVTLSCSPISGHRSVSWYQQTPGQGLQFLFEYFSETQRNKGNFPGRFSGRQFSNSRSEMNVSTLELGDSALYLCASSPGLAGGRNEQFFGPGTRLTVL.

A remark on this clone: The read stops 3 residues short of the end of the CDR3; the missing end is completed from the germline J gene. This sample includes further DNA sequences coding for the same CDR3. The chain combines TRBV20-1 with TRBJ1-3, with D possibly being TRBD1 (6 bases). This CDR3 comprises 12 residues. Germline V gene lookup returns CDR1 DFQATT and CDR2 SNEGSKA (reference sequence). The sequenced part of the CDR3 DNA is TGCAGTGCACCCATCGACAGGTGGACT. Translating it yields CSAPIDRWT. The full CDR3 reads CSAPIDRWTIYF.

Turning to this clone: The read stops 3 residues short of the end of the CDR3; the missing end is completed from the germline J gene. The chain recombines TRBV7-6 with TRBJ2-1; the D is unclear. CDR3 size: 14 residues. Germline lookup yields CDR1 SGHVS and CDR2 FNYEAQ. V was shortened by 2 bases and J by 0 bases, with 5 bases between the two germline ends. The DNA read from the CDR3 is TGTGCCAGCAGCTTAACCAGCTCCTACAATGAG. The encoded protein is CASSLTSSYNE. The CDR3 in full is CASSLTSSYNEQFF.

As concerns this clone: The read terminates 3 residues before the CDR3 end, so the remaining end is supplied by the germline J gene. The chain links TRBV18 to TRBJ2-2; tentative D call: TRBD1 (5 bases). Germline-derived CDR1 and CDR2 are KGHSH and LQKENI. The CDR3 length is 19 residues. Trimming pared 3 bases from V and 4 bases from J, leaving 24 bases between. The sequenced part of the CDR3 DNA is TGTGCCAGCTCACCCACCCCCCCCCTCCGACAGATTGGCACCGGGGAG. Its translation: CASSPTPPLRQIGTGE. The full CDR3 protein is CASSPTPPLRQIGTGELFF. The entire variable domain, with the rest obtained from reference TRBV18 and TRBJ2-2, is as follows: NAGVMQNPRHLVRRRGQEARLRCSPMKGHSHVYWYRQLPEEGLKFMVYLQKENIIDESGMPKERFSAEFPKEGPSILRIQQVVRGDSAAYFCASSPTPPLRQIGTGELFFGEGSRLTVL.

On this clone: Coverage ceases 3 residues before the CDR3 finishes, and the germline J gene fills in the end. This chain joins TRBV19 and TRBJ1-1; possibly TRBD1 for D (6 bases). Trimming took off 4 bases at V and 5 bases at J, with 14 bases between the two ends. The CDR3 loop spans 14 amino acids. Germline CDR1 and CDR2: LNHDA and SQIVND (reference sequence). The sequenced part of the CDR3 DNA is TGTGCCAGTAGTACTGGACAGTATGGGACTGAA. Protein: CASSTGQYGTE. The whole CDR3 is CASSTGQYGTEAFF. Drawing the rest from reference TRBV19 and TRBJ1-1, the complete variable domain is DGGITQSPKYLFRKEGQNVTLSCEQNLNHDAMYWYRQDPGQGLRLIYYSQIVNDFQKGDIAEGYSVSREKKESFPLTVTSAQKNPTAFYLCASSTGQYGTEAFFGQGTRLTVV.

For this clone: The CDR3 end is not reached by the read, which stops 3 residues before it; the germline J gene fills it in. V gene TRBV18 combines with J gene TRBJ1-1, with TRBD1 matching over 7 bases. The CDR3 has 14 residues. Germline V gene data show CDR1 as KGHSH and CDR2 as LQKENI. V shed 5 bases and J 3 bases; nucleotides not matched to a gene: 6. The CDR3: CASSKTGLDTEAFF. Incomplete CDR3 DNA: TGTGCCAGCTCAAAGACAGGGTTGGACACTGAA.

Comment on this clone: The read terminates 3 residues before the CDR3 end, so the remaining end is supplied by the germline J gene. The chain uses TRBV10-1 and TRBJ1-1, with D unclear. This CDR3 comprises 12 residues. The V gene's germline CDR1 is WNHNN and CDR2 SYGVQD (reference sequence). The CDR3 sequence: CASSESSRGAFF. Incomplete CDR3 DNA: TGCGCCAGCAGTGAGTCGTCACGGGGA.